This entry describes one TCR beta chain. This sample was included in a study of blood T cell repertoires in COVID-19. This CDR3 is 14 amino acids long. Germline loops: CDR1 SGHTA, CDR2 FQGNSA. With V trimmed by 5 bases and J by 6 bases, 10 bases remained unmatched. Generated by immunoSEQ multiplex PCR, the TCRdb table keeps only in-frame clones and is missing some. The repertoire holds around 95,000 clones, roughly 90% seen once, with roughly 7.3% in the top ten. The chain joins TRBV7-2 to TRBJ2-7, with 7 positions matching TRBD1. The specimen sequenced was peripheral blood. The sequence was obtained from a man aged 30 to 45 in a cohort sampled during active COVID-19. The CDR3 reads CASSITTGYGEQYF. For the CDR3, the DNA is TGTGCCAGCAGCATAACGACAGGGTACGGCGAGCAGTACTTC.